One and the same sample provided the 17 T cell receptor beta chains below, sequenced in a study of T cells in Graves' hyperthyroidism and ophthalmopathy. From RNA transcripts, TCR beta CDR3 regions were amplified. First-round RT-PCR of the TCR CDR3 relied on the HTBI primer set. TCRdb reprocessed the multiplex PCR reads via MiXCR and lists one record per CDR3 protein. The sample records 500,000 to 550,000 distinct CDR3 sequences, roughly 20% being singletons. Sequenced input: blood. These receptors were obtained from a man aged 18 to 30 with Graves' hyperthyroidism.

This clonotype was seen once. The J gene is TRBJ1-1, the V gene TRBV28; D possibly corresponds to TRBD1 (5 bases). The CDR3 consists of 14 residues. The ends were cut back, 4 bases at V and 1 base at J, with 10 bases in the middle. From germline, CDR1 is MDHEN and CDR2 SYDVKM. The CDR3 reads CASSWDGGNTEAFF. In DNA form, the CDR3 reads TGTGCCAGCAGTTGGGATGGGGGGAACACTGAAGCTTTCTTT.

Note on this clonotype: A read error may produce the germline difference seen at one junction end. This chain connects TRBV2 to TRBJ1-1; D perhaps matches TRBD1 (5 bases). CDR1 is SNHLY, CDR2 FYNNEI, per germline. The CDR3 totals 13 residues. The CDR3 spells CASSARGPTEACF. CDR3 nucleotides: TGTGCCAGCAGCGCTCGGGGCCCAACTGAAGCTTGCTTT.

The table lists this clonotype with many counts. V usage is TRBV11-2 and J usage is TRBJ2-4, with D possibly matching TRBD1 (7 bases). Trimming cost V 5 bases and J 4 bases, with 15 bases left between them. The CDR3 length is 15 residues. Germline V gene data show CDR1 as SGHAT and CDR2 as FQNNGV. CDR3 loop: CASSPGGGGKNIQYF. DNA of the CDR3: TGTGCCAGCAGCCCCGGAGGGGGCGGTAAAAACATTCAGTACTTC.

V usage is TRBV7-8 and J usage is TRBJ2-5; D tentatively fits TRBD1 or TRBD2 (6 bases each). CDR1 is SGHVS, CDR2 FQNEAQ, per germline. V lost 1 base to trimming and J lost 2 bases, with 14 bases between them. The CDR3 covers 16 residues. CDR3 DNA: TGTGCCAGCAGCTTAGGACTCCGGGGGCCTCAAGAGACCCAGTACTTC. As protein: CASSLGLRGPQETQYF.

The genes are TRBV29-1 and TRBJ1-1, with D hard to call. The V end lost 4 bases, the J end lost 8 bases, and 11 bases lay between the germline ends. This CDR3 comprises 11 residues. The germline CDR1 and CDR2 sequences are SQVTM and ANQGSEA. The CDR3 protein is CSVGSESEAFF. Written as DNA, the CDR3 is TGCAGCGTTGGAAGCGAGTCAGAAGCTTTCTTT.

This clonotype was recorded many times. The chain is built from TRBV7-2 and TRBJ2-5; TRBD1 might be the D (6 bases). This CDR3 spans 21 amino acids. The V and J ends lost 5 bases and 5 bases respectively, with 36 bases between them. The germline V gene has CDR1 SGHTA and CDR2 FQGNSA. CDR3 DNA sequence: TGTGCCAGCAGCGTACCGCTCGTGGGCCCTGGGTCCGTGGGGACAAGGGAGACCCAGTACTTC. It is translated as CASSVPLVGPGSVGTRETQYF. Full variable domain (remainder filled in from reference TRBV7-2 and TRBJ2-5): GAGVSQSPSNKVTEKGKDVELRCDPISGHTALYWYRQSLGQGLEFLIYFQGNSAPDKSGLPSDRFSAERTGGSVSTLTIQRTQQEDSAVYLCASSVPLVGPGSVGTRETQYFGPGTRLLVL.

The rearrangement links TRBV6-1 to TRBJ2-7, with D possibly being TRBD1 (6 bases). The CDR3 length is 13 residues. Germline CDR1 reads MNHNS; CDR2 reads SASEGT. Trimming took off 10 bases at V and 0 bases at J, with 13 bases between the two ends. CDR3 sequence: CATQGSLSYEQYF. CDR3 nucleotides: TGTGCCACCCAGGGGTCCCTCTCCTACGAGCAGTACTTC.

This clonotype was recorded at least ten times. The CDR3 DNA reads as TGTGCCAGCAGCCAAGAGTTTCAAGAGACCCAGTACTTC. As protein: CASSQEFQETQYF. V usage is TRBV3-1 and J usage is TRBJ2-5, with unresolved D. The CDR3 contains 13 residues. The V gene lost 0 bases and the J gene lost 2 bases, with 4 bases spanning the gap. In germline, CDR1 is LGHDT, CDR2 YNNKEL (reference sequence).

V usage is TRBV7-2 and J usage is TRBJ1-1; 7 positions agree with TRBD1. Germline loops: CDR1 SGHTA, CDR2 FQGNSA. Germline trimming cut 0 bases from V and 1 base from J; bases unmatched to any gene: 8. This CDR3 is built from 17 residues. DNA for the CDR3: TGTGCCAGCAGCTTAGCACCTTTTCGACAGGGGAACACTGAAGCTTTCTTT. Its protein is CASSLAPFRQGNTEAFF. The whole variable domain, remainder taken from reference TRBV7-2 and TRBJ1-1, is GAGVSQSPSNKVTEKGKDVELRCDPISGHTALYWYRQSLGQGLEFLIYFQGNSAPDKSGLPSDRFSAERTGGSVSTLTIQRTQQEDSAVYLCASSLAPFRQGNTEAFFGQGTRLTVV.

This clonotype was seen repeatedly, ten times or more. The chain is built from TRBV28 and TRBJ1-5, with a possible D match to TRBD1 (5 bases). The V gene lost 3 bases and the J gene lost 10 bases, with 22 bases spanning the gap. Germline CDR1 and CDR2: MDHEN and SYDVKM. The CDR3 spans 16 residues. The CDR3: CASSFRDGVSGLPQHF. The CDR3 DNA reads TGTGCCAGCAGTTTCCGGGACGGGGTTTCAGGACTACCCCAGCATTTT.

The table lists this clonotype with many counts. This rearrangement joins TRBV6-5 to TRBJ2-2; the D is unclear. V lost 6 bases, J lost 6 bases, and 17 bases lay in between. Germline V CDR1 and CDR2: MNHEY, SVGAGI. This CDR3 is built from 15 residues. The CDR3: CASSRAKGRAGELFF. CDR3 DNA: TGTGCCAGCAGCCGCGCCAAGGGAAGGGCCGGGGAGCTGTTTTTT.

This clonotype was recorded many times. The chain is built from TRBV11-2 and TRBJ2-7; the D is unclear. The CDR3 sequence is 12 residues long. V lost 4 bases and J lost 5, with 9 bases in between. Germline V gene lookup returns CDR1 SGHAT and CDR2 FQNNGV. In nucleotides, the CDR3 is TGTGCCAGCAGCTCAGTGGGGAACGAGCAGTACTTC. As protein: CASSSVGNEQYF.

This clonotype occurred many times. The chain is built from TRBV20-1 and TRBJ2-5; TRBD2 matches at 7 bases. J lost 4 bases, V lost 0 bases, and 8 bases had no gene match. The germline V gene encodes CDR1 DFQATT and CDR2 SNEGSKA (reference sequence). The CDR3 consists of 15 residues. The CDR3, as DNA: TGCAGTGCTAGAGAGGTCGGCCGGGGGGTAGAGACCCAGTACTTC. Protein sequence: CSAREVGRGVETQYF.

Notes on this clonotype: This may stem from a read error, because a much larger clone lies one nucleotide away. The J gene is TRBJ1-2, the V gene TRBV2; D may be TRBD1 (5 bases). Deletions cut 6 bases from V and 8 bases from J, with 16 bases between. Germline CDR1 SNHLY, CDR2 FYNNEI. The CDR3 consists of 13 residues. The CDR3 sequence: CASRPGRGLGYTF. CDR3 coding DNA: TGTGCCAGCAGACCGGGACGGGGTCTCGGCTACACCTTC.

The chain recombines TRBV20-1 with TRBJ1-6; the D is unclear. Germline values: CDR1 DFQATT, CDR2 SNEGSKA (reference sequence). Trimming stripped 5 bases from V and 9 bases from J, with 20 bases between. The CDR3 loop spans 15 amino acids. CDR3 sequence: CSAFSVDYRVSPLHF. The CDR3 DNA is TGCAGTGCTTTTTCCGTAGACTACAGAGTTTCACCCCTCCACTTT.

This clonotype showed up just a few times. The V gene is TRBV6-5, the J gene TRBJ2-5; tentative D call: TRBD1 (7 bases). From germline, CDR1 is MNHEY and CDR2 SVGAGI. Between the trimmed V and J ends, which lost 2 bases and 5 bases, there was a span of 12 bases. The CDR3 is 14 amino acids. This CDR3 reads CASSYQQGRETQYF. CDR3 coding DNA: TGTGCCAGCAGTTACCAACAGGGGAGGGAGACCCAGTACTTC.

This clonotype was recorded at least ten times. The chain has TRBV19 and TRBJ1-1; no clear D. Trimming left V 3 bases short and J 1 base short, with 6 bases between. The length of the CDR3 is 13 residues. Germline assignment: CDR1 LNHDA and CDR2 SQIVND (reference sequence). CDR3 protein: CASSIDGNTEAFF. CDR3 sequence (DNA): TGTGCCAGTAGTATCGACGGGAACACTGAAGCTTTCTTT.